The 4 T cell receptor beta chains below come from one sample, sequenced in a study of T cells after yellow fever vaccination. Each CDR3 protein is one row after TCRdb ran MiXCR on the 5' RACE reads. Of about 260,000 distinct CDR3 sequences in the sample, 13% were seen once. The specimen was CD4+ T cells sorted from PBMCs, collected 45 days after the yellow fever booster vaccination. Every receptor here comes from a young man who received the YFV17D yellow fever vaccine.

The gene calls are TRBV15 and TRBJ2-1; 9 bases align to TRBD2. The ends lost 1 base at V and 7 bases at J; junction bases unmatched: 8. In germline, CDR1 is LNHNV, CDR2 YYDKDF (reference sequence). The CDR3 contains 16 residues. This CDR3 is CATSRGPREGQNEQFF. The CDR3 DNA sequence: TGTGCCACCAGCAGAGGTCCGCGGGAGGGCCAGAATGAGCAGTTCTTC.

The chain links TRBV7-2 to TRBJ2-5, with D perhaps assigned TRBD1 or TRBD2 (6 bases each). The V end lost 3 bases, the J end lost 4 bases, and 15 bases lay between the germline ends. Per germline, CDR1 SGHTA and CDR2 FQGNSA. This CDR3 contains 15 residues. DNA of the CDR3: TGTGCCAGCAGCTTGGGGGGCCTAAGAGGAGAGACCCAGTACTTC. Translated: CASSLGGLRGETQYF.

This clonotype was seen more than once but under ten times. This chain connects TRBV5-1 to TRBJ2-3; 11 bases are shared with TRBD2. Germline V gene data show CDR1 as SGHRS and CDR2 as YFSETQ. The CDR3 has 15 amino acids. With 2 bases clipped from V and 4 bases from J, the junction kept 3 bases outside the gene matches. DNA of the CDR3: TGCGCCAGCAGCTTACTAGCGGGAGCGCCAGATACGCAGTATTTT. Protein sequence: CASSLLAGAPDTQYF. Variable domain in full (rest from reference TRBV5-1 and TRBJ2-3): KAGVTQTPRYLIKTRGQQVTLSCSPISGHRSVSWYQQTPGQGLQFLFEYFSETQRNKGNFPGRFSGRQFSNSRSEMNVSTLELGDSALYLCASSLLAGAPDTQYFGPGTRLTVL.

The gene calls are TRBV7-9 and TRBJ2-3; the D is unclear. The V end lost 5 bases, the J end lost 5 bases, and 11 bases lay between the germline ends. This CDR3 has 13 amino acids. CDR1 SEHNR and CDR2 FQNEAQ come from the germline V gene (reference sequence). CDR3 DNA sequence: TGTGCCAGCAGCCCACTGAGCTTAGATACGCAGTATTTT. This translates into CASSPLSLDTQYF.